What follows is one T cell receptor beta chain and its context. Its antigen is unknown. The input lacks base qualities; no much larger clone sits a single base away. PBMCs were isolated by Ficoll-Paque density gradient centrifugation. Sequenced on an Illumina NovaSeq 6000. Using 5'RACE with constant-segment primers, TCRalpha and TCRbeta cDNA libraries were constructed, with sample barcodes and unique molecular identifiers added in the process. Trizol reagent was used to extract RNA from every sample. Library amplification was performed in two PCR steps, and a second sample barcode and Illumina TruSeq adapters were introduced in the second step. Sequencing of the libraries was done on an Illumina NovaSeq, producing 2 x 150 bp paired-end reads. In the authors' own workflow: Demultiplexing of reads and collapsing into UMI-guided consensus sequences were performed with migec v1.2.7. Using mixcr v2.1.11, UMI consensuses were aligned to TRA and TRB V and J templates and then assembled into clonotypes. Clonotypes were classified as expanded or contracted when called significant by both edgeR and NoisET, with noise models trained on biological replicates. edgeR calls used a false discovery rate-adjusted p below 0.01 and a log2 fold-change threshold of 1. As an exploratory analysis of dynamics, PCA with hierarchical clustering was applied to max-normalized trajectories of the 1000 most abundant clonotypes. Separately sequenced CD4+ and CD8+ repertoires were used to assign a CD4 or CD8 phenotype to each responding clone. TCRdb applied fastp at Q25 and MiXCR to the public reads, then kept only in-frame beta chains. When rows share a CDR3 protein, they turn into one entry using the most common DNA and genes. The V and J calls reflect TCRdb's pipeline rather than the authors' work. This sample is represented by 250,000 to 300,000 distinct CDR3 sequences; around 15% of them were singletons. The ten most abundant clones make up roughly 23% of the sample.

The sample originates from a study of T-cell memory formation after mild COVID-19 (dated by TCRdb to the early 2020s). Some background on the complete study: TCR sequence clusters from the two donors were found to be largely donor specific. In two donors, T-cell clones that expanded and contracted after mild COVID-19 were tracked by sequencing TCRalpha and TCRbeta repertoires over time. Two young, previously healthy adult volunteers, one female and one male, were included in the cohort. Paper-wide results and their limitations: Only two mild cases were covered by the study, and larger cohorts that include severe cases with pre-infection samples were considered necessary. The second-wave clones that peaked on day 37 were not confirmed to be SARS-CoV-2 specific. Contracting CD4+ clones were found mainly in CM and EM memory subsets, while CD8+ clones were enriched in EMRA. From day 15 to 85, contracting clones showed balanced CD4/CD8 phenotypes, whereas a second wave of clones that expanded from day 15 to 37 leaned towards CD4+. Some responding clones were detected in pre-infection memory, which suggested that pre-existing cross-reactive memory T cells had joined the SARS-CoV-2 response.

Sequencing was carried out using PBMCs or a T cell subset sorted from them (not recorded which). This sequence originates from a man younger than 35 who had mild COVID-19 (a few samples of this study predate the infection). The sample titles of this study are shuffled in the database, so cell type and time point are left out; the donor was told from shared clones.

Here the CDR3 is given as CASSPRDGTYNEQFF. The DNA reads TGTGCCAGCAGCCCAAGGGACGGGACCTACAATGAGCAGTTCTTC. The sequence links TRBV7-9 to TRBJ2-1, with the D assignment possibly TRBD1 or TRBD2, given 5 matching bases for each. Trimming at the junction amounts to 5 bases on V and 2 bases on J, and the germline ends lie 13 bases apart. The germline V gene encodes CDR1 SEHNR and CDR2 FQNEAQ (reference sequence). Inclusive of the bounding cysteine and phenylalanine, the CDR3 is 15 residues long. CDR3 DNA is the only sequence kept; it has 45 bases, read in frame from the first base.